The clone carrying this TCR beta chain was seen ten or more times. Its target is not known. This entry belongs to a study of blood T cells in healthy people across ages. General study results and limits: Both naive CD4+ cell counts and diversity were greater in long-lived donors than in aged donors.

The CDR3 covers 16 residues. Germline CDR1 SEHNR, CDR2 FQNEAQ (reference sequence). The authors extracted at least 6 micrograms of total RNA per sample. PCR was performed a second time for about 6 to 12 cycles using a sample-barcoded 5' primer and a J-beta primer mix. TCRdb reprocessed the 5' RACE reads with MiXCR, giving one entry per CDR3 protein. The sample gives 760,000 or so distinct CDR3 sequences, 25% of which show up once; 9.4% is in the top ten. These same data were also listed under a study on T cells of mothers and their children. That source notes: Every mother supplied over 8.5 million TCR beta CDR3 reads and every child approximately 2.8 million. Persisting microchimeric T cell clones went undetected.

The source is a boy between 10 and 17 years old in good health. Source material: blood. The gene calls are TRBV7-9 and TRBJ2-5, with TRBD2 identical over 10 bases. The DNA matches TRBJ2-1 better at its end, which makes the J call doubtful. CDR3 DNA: TGTGCCAGCAGCCGAATAGCGGGAGGATTGGTCGATGAGCAGTTCTTC. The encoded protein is CASSRIAGGLVDEQFF.